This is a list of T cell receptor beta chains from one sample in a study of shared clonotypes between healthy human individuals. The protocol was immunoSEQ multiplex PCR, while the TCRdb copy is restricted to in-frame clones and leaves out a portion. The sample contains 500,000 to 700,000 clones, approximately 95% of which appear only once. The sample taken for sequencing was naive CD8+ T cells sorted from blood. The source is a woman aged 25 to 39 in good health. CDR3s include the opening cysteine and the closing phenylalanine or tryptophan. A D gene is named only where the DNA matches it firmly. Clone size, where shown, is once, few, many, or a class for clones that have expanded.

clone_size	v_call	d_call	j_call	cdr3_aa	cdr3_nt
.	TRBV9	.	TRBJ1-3	CASSQRGTSGNTIYF	TGTGCCAGCAGCCAGAGGGGTACCTCTGGAAACACCATATATTTT
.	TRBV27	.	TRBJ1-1	CASSLAQGFTEAFF	TGTGCCAGCAGTTTGGCGCAGGGCTTCACTGAAGCTTTCTTT
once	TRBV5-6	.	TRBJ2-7	CASSLTSSYEQYF	TGTGCCAGCAGCTTGACCTCCTCCTACGAGCAGTACTTC
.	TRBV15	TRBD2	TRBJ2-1	CATSSQRERGNEQFF	TGTGCCACCAGTAGCCAGCGGGAGAGGGGAAATGAGCAGTTCTTC
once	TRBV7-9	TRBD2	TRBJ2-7	CASSELAGDEQYF	TGTGCCAGCAGCGAACTAGCGGGAGACGAGCAGTACTTC
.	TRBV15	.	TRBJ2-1	CATSLGSDEQFF	TGTGCCACCAGCTTGGGGTCCGATGAGCAGTTCTTC
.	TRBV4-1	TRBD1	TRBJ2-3	CASSQTILTGVDSDTQYF	TGCGCCAGCAGCCAAACAATACTCACAGGGGTGGATTCAGATACGCAGTATTTT
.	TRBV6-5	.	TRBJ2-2	CASSNTGELFF	TGTGCCAGCAGCAACACCGGGGAGCTGTTTTTT
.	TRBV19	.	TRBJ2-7	CASRPYPESGEQYF	TGTGCCAGTAGACCTTATCCTGAGTCTGGGGAGCAGTACTTC
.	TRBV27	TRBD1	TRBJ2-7	CASSGATGVAYEQYF	TGTGCCAGCAGTGGGGCGACAGGGGTAGCCTACGAGCAGTACTTC
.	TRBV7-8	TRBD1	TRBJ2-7	CASSPLDRGLSYEQYF	TGTGCCAGCAGCCCTTTGGACAGGGGGCTCTCCTACGAGCAGTACTTC
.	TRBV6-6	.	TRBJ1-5	CASSHGGFQPQHF	TGTGCCAGCAGTCACGGGGGCTTTCAGCCCCAGCATTTT
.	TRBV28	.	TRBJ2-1	CASSISIGAVYNEQFF	TGTGCCAGCAGTATATCCATAGGGGCGGTCTACAATGAGCAGTTCTTC
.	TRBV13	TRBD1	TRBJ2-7	CASSYRDRRRDEQYF	TGTGCCAGCAGCTATCGGGACAGGAGGAGAGACGAGCAGTACTTC
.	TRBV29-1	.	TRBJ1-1	CSVEVGAASEAFF	TGCAGCGTTGAAGTTGGGGCAGCCTCTGAAGCTTTCTTT
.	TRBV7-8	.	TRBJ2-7	CASSSGIGTLSYEQYF	TGTGCCAGCAGCTCCGGTATCGGGACACTTTCCTACGAGCAGTACTTC
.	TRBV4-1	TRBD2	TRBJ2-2	CASSLGTSGRTGELFF	TGCGCCAGCAGCCTCGGGACTAGCGGGAGAACCGGGGAGCTGTTTTTT
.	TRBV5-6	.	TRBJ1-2	CASSLDGNYGYTF	TGTGCCAGCAGCTTGGACGGGAACTATGGCTACACCTTC
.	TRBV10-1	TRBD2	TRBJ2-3	CASSDWASGRSDTQYF	TGCGCCAGCAGTGATTGGGCTAGCGGGAGATCAGATACGCAGTATTTT
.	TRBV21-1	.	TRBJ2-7	CASSKEGGPYEQYF	TGTGCCAGCAGCAAAGAGGGCGGCCCCTACGAGCAGTACTTC
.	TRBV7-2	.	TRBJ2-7	CASSQRAALAYEQYF	TGTGCCAGCAGCCAACGGGCCGCCTTGGCCTACGAGCAGTACTTC
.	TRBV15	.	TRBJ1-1	CATSDTGNTEAFF	TGTGCCACCAGCGATACAGGGAACACTGAAGCTTTCTTT
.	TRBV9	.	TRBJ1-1	CASSVDGAAYTEAFF	TGTGCCAGCAGCGTAGATGGGGCGGCGTACACTGAAGCTTTCTTT
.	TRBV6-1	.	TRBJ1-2	CASRKAGDYGYTF	TGTGCCAGCAGAAAGGCTGGGGACTATGGCTACACCTTC
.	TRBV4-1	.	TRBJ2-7	CASSHEMSGLSYEQYF	TGCGCCAGCAGCCATGAGATGTCAGGGCTCTCCTACGAGCAGTACTTC
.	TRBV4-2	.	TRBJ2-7	CASSPDSYEQYF	TGTGCCAGCAGCCCCGACTCCTACGAGCAGTACTTC
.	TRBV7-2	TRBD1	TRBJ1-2	CASSPSGQGIIEGGYTF	TGTGCCAGCAGCCCCTCGGGACAGGGTATTATTGAGGGTGGCTACACCTTC
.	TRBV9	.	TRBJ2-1	CASSVVHGLARNEQFF	TGTGCCAGCAGCGTAGTTCACGGGCTTGCGAGGAATGAGCAGTTCTTC
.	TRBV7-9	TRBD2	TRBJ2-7	CASSFYAGEGVYEQYF	TGTGCCAGCAGCTTCTACGCGGGAGAAGGGGTATACGAGCAGTACTTC
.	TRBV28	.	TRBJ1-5	CASSNPPYSNQPQHF	TGTGCCAGCAGCAACCCACCGTATAGCAATCAGCCCCAGCATTTT
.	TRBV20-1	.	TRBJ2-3	CSARHTDTQYF	TGCAGTGCCCGACACACAGATACGCAGTATTTT
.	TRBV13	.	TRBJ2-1	CASSPPSGSYNEQFF	TGTGCCAGCAGCCCCCCAAGCGGGTCCTACAATGAGCAGTTCTTC
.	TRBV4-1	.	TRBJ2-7	CASSQGAGSYEQYF	TGCGCCAGCAGCCAAGGGGCAGGGTCCTACGAGCAGTACTTC
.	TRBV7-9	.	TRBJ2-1	CASSLDLKYNEQFF	TGTGCCAGCAGCTTAGATCTTAAATACAATGAGCAGTTCTTC
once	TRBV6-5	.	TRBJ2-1	CASSYTPGSDSLEFF	TGTGCCAGCAGTTACACCCCCGGGTCGGACAGCCTCGAGTTCTTC
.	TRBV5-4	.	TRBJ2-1	CASSPGGEGLLNEQFF	TGTGCCAGCAGCCCAGGGGGGGAGGGTCTCTTGAATGAGCAGTTCTTC
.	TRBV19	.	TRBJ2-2	CASSFQEYTGELFF	TGTGCCAGTAGTTTTCAGGAGTACACCGGGGAGCTGTTTTTT
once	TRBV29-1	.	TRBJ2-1	CSVEDQLVSYNEQFF	TGCAGCGTTGAAGATCAACTGGTCTCCTACAATGAGCAGTTCTTC
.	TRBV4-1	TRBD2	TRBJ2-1	CASSPRLADDNEQFF	TGCGCCAGCAGCCCCAGACTAGCGGATGACAATGAGCAGTTCTTC
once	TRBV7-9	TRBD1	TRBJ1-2	CASSIGTAYGYTF	TGTGCCAGCAGCATAGGGACAGCCTATGGCTACACCTTC
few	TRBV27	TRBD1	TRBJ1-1	CASSLRGQGDEAFF	TGTGCCAGCAGTCTACGGGGACAGGGGGACGAAGCTTTCTTT